The 15 T cell receptor beta chains listed next were all sequenced from one sample in a study of cytomegalovirus exposure and HLA in healthy donors. PCR primers comprised 60 Vbeta and 13 Jbeta primers. Repertoires were generated with immunoSEQ multiplex PCR, while TCRdb's copy carries only in-frame clones and drops some. The sample lists 150,000 to 200,000 clones; around four fifths were seen once. The sequenced sample consisted of PBMCs. These receptors originate from a young woman in good health and CMV-seropositive.

The genes are TRBV27 and TRBJ2-6; 7 nucleotides align to TRBD1. There are 15 residues in the CDR3. In germline, CDR1 is MNHEY, CDR2 SMNVEV (reference sequence). V lost 7 bases and J lost 0; bases outside the gene matches: 3. The CDR3 protein is CASTGTVSGANVLTF. The CDR3, as DNA: TGTGCCAGCACTGGGACAGTCTCTGGGGCCAACGTCCTGACTTTC.

The chain links TRBV30 to TRBJ1-2, with D possibly matching TRBD1 (5 bases). The CDR3 spans 13 residues. The V gene lost 1 base and the J gene lost 2 bases, with 8 bases spanning the gap. CDR1 GTSNPN and CDR2 SVGIG come from the germline V gene (reference sequence). CDR3 in amino acids: CAWSEQGNYGYTF. In DNA, the CDR3 is TGTGCCTGGAGTGAGCAGGGAAACTATGGCTACACCTTC.

V gene TRBV7-3 combines with J gene TRBJ2-6, with D uncertain. V was trimmed by 5 bases and J by 1 base, leaving 9 bases between them. Germline CDR1 SGHTA, CDR2 FQGTGA. This CDR3 contains 15 residues. The CDR3 DNA is TGTGCCAGCAGCACGACACCTTCTGGGGCCAACGTCCTGACTTTC. It codes for CASSTTPSGANVLTF.

The chain's CDR3 is CASSQGTSGSPGELFF. In nucleotides, the CDR3 is TGTGCCAGCAGCCAGGGGACTAGCGGGAGTCCCGGGGAGCTGTTTTTT. V usage is TRBV7-2 and J usage is TRBJ2-2; 14 nucleotides align to TRBD2. The J segment lost 6 bases and the V segment lost 5 bases, leaving 5 bases of the junction unmatched. The length of the CDR3 is 16 residues. The germline V gene encodes CDR1 SGHTA and CDR2 FQGNSA.

The chain combines TRBV19 with TRBJ2-7; TRBD2 aligns across 8 bases. Trimming cost V 5 bases and J 2 bases; bases outside gene matches: 2. The CDR3 is 13 amino acids. Germline CDR1 is LNHDA and CDR2 is SQIVND (reference sequence). As DNA, the CDR3 is TGTGCCAGTAGTCCGGGGGGGGCCTACGAGCAGTACTTC. Residues: CASSPGGAYEQYF.

This rearrangement joins TRBV4-3 to TRBJ2-5, with 11 bases matching TRBD2. CDR3 length: 17 amino acids. With V trimmed by 3 bases and J by 5 bases, 11 bases remained unmatched. Germline CDR1 LGHNA, CDR2 YSLEER. CDR3 region: CASSQGLAGGPLETQYF. The DNA for the CDR3 is TGCGCCAGCAGCCAGGGTTTAGCGGGAGGGCCTTTGGAGACCCAGTACTTC.

The chain has TRBV11-2 and TRBJ1-1; 9 bases line up with TRBD1. After removal of 1 base from V and 14 bases from J, the junction contained 2 bases not matched to a gene. Germline V lookup: CDR1 SGHAT, CDR2 FQNNGV. This CDR3 spans 11 amino acids. The CDR3 nucleotides read TGTGCCAGCAGCTTAGGGGACAGGGCATTCTTT. Protein: CASSLGDRAFF.

This clone appeared a single time. This chain uses TRBV9 with TRBJ2-1; D may be TRBD1 (6 bases). Germline values: CDR1 SGDLS, CDR2 YYNGEE. The CDR3 runs to 16 residues. The ends were cut back, 2 bases at V and 4 bases at J, with 16 bases in the middle. In DNA, the CDR3 is TGTGCCAGCAGCGTTTCCAGGGGAAGGGGTTACAATGAGCAGTTCTTC. Amino acid sequence: CASSVSRGRGYNEQFF.

In this sample, this clone turned up a few times. The chain carries TRBV11-3 and TRBJ1-2; perhaps TRBD1 as D (5 bases). Germline values: CDR1 SGHNT, CDR2 YENEEA. The CDR3 has 13 amino acids. V was cut by 0 bases and J by 7 bases, with 9 bases left in between. The CDR3 region is CASSLEGTSGYTF. The CDR3 bases are TGTGCCAGCAGCTTAGAAGGGACTTCTGGCTACACCTTC.

V is TRBV7-8 and J is TRBJ2-7; D is possibly TRBD1 (6 bases). Looked up from germline, CDR1 is SGHVS and CDR2 is FQNEAQ. This CDR3 comprises 14 residues. Deletions cut 5 bases from V and 4 bases from J, with 15 bases between. The CDR3 DNA is TGTGCCAGCAGCGTTCCGGGACACCGATACGAGCAGTACTTC. As protein: CASSVPGHRYEQYF.

The rearrangement joins TRBV28 to TRBJ2-7; TRBD1 aligns across 8 bases. Germline CDR1 is MDHEN and CDR2 is SYDVKM. V gave up 6 bases and J gave up 0 bases; unmatched junction bases: 13. The CDR3 covers 17 residues. The chain's CDR3 is CASSPVTGALTSYEQYF. For the CDR3, the DNA is TGTGCCAGCAGCCCAGTGACAGGGGCCCTGACCTCCTACGAGCAGTACTTC. Combining the CDR3 with reference TRBV28 and TRBJ2-7 gives the whole variable domain DVKVTQSSRYLVKRTGEKVFLECVQDMDHENMFWYRQDPGLGLRLIYFSYDVKMKEKGDIPEGYSVSREKKERFSLILESASTNQTSMYLCASSPVTGALTSYEQYFGPGTRLTVT.

V is TRBV28 and J is TRBJ2-4; the D is unclear. The ends were cut back, 2 bases at V and 7 bases at J, with 6 bases in the middle. From germline, CDR1 is MDHEN and CDR2 SYDVKM. CDR3 length: 12 amino acids. Here the CDR3 DNA reads TGTGCCAGCAGTTTAAACAGTAACATTCAGTACTTC. It translates to CASSLNSNIQYF.

The chain carries TRBV10-2 and TRBJ1-1; 10 bases align to TRBD1. The germline V gene has CDR1 WSHSY and CDR2 SAAADI. The CDR3 consists of 13 residues. V lost 6 bases to trimming and J lost 3 bases; unmatched junction nucleotides: 1. DNA for the CDR3: TGCGCCAGCAGGGACAGGGGGGACACTGAAGCTTTCTTT. This translates into CASRDRGDTEAFF.

The V call is TRBV29-1, the J call TRBJ2-1, with D possibly being TRBD2 (6 bases). The ends were cut back, 4 bases at V and 8 bases at J, with 15 bases in the middle. The germline V gene encodes CDR1 SQVTM and CDR2 ANQGSEA. This CDR3 is 13 amino acids long. The CDR3 DNA follows: TGCAGCGTTGGGCTAGCGACCCCCTATGAGCAGTTCTTC. Amino acid sequence: CSVGLATPYEQFF.

This clone was seen once. This chain links TRBV5-1 with TRBJ2-5; 10 positions agree with TRBD2. The germline V gene has CDR1 SGHRS and CDR2 YFSETQ. This CDR3 region has 14 residues. V was pared by 5 bases and J by 2 bases, with 3 bases of the junction left unmatched. The CDR3 loop is CASRQTSGQETQYF. CDR3 nucleotides: TGCGCCAGCAGGCAGACTAGCGGGCAAGAGACCCAGTACTTC.